The present T cell receptor (beta chain) was sequenced within a study of early stage breast cancer tumors. Per the germline V gene, CDR1 is ENHRY and CDR2 is SYGVKD. CDR3 length: 14 residues. The V and J ends lost 10 bases and 2 bases respectively, with 15 bases between them. Repertoires were generated with immunoSEQ multiplex PCR, while TCRdb's copy carries only in-frame clones and drops some. The table lists roughly 30,000 clones, around 50% of them singletons, with more than 8% in the top ten. The sequence came from a person between 50 and 60 years old with breast cancer. The chain joins TRBV10-3 to TRBJ1-5; D might be TRBD1 (6 bases). Sequencing used breast tumor tissue. For the CDR3, the DNA is TGTGCCACTGCCGGGGGCGGGCGCAATCAGCCCCAGCATTTT. It yields the protein CATAGGGRNQPQHF.